This T cell receptor beta chain was found in a study of beta chain features in type 1 diabetes. Overall study results and limits: The naive, central memory and Treg TCRB repertoires showed an apparent similarity that was greater among patients than among healthy donors.

The entirety of the isolated RNA underwent reverse transcription, so expressed TCRB transcripts were sequenced. Assay: immunoSEQ multiplex PCR; the TCRdb copy retains only in-frame clones and omits some. The data hold approximately 120,000 clones, with roughly 43% observed a single time. The germline V gene has CDR1 LNHDA and CDR2 SQIVND (reference sequence). The CDR3 consists of 20 residues. Trimming took 5 bases from V and 6 from J; bases not matched to a gene: 16. For this clone: What it recognizes is unknown.

Sequencing was performed on stem cell memory CD4+ T cells from blood. This TCR came from a woman under 30 in good health. This chain links TRBV19 with TRBJ2-2, with 15 bases lining up with TRBD2. DNA of the CDR3: TGTGCCAGTAGTTGGACTAGCGGGAGGGGTTGGAGCTCTCTTGCCGGGGAGCTGTTTTTT. This sequence encodes CASSWTSGRGWSSLAGELFF. Drawing the rest from reference TRBV19 and TRBJ2-2, the complete variable domain is DGGITQSPKYLFRKEGQNVTLSCEQNLNHDAMYWYRQDPGQGLRLIYYSQIVNDFQKGDIAEGYSVSREKKESFPLTVTSAQKNPTAFYLCASSWTSGRGWSSLAGELFFGEGSRLTVL.